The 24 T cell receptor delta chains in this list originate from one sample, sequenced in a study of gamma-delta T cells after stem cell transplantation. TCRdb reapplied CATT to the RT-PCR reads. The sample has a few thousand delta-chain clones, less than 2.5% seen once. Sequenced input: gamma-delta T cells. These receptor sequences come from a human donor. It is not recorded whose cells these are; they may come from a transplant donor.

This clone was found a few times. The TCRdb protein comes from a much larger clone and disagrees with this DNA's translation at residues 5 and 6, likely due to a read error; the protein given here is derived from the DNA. Written as DNA, the CDR3 is TGTGCCTGTGACCACATACTGGGGGATGGGGGGACAGCACAACTCTTCTTT. Its protein product is CACDHILGDGGTAQLFF. The chain recombines TRDV2 with TRDJ2; 10 bases line up with TRDD3. With V trimmed by 3 bases and J by 4 bases, 10 bases remained unmatched. Per germline, CDR1 GEAIGNYY and CDR2 EKD. This CDR3 has 17 amino acids.

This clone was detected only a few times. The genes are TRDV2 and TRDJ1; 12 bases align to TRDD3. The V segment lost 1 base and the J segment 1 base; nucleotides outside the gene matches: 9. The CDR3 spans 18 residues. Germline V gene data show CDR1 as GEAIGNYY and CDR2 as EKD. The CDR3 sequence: CACDTLALGDTPTDKLIF. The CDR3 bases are TGTGCCTGTGACACACTAGCACTGGGGGATACCCCCACCGATAAACTCATCTTT.

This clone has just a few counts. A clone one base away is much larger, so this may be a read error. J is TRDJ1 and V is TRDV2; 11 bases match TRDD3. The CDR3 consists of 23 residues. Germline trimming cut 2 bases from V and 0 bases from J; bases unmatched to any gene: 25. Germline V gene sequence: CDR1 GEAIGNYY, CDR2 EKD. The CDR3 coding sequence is TGTGCCTGTGACATCTTAGAGGTGGGGGATACGCGATCCCCACACCTCCACACCGATAAACTCATCTTT. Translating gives CACDILEVGDTRSPHLHTDKLIF.

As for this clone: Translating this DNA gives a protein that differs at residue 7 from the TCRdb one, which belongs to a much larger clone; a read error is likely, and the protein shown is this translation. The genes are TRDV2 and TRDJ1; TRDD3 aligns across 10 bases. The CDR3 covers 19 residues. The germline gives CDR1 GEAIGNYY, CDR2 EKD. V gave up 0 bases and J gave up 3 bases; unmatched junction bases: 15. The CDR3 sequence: CACDTLPGDTPKGSDKLIF. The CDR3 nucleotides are TGTGCCTGTGACACCCTACCGGGGGATACGCCTAAAGGCTCCGATAAACTCATCTTT.

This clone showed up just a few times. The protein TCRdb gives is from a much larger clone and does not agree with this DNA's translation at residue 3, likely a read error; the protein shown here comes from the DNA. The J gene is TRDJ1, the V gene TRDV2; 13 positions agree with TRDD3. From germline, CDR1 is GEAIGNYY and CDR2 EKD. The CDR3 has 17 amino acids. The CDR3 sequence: CARDLMGLGDTTDKLIF. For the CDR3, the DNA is TGTGCCCGTGACCTAATGGGACTGGGGGATACGACCGATAAACTCATCTTT.

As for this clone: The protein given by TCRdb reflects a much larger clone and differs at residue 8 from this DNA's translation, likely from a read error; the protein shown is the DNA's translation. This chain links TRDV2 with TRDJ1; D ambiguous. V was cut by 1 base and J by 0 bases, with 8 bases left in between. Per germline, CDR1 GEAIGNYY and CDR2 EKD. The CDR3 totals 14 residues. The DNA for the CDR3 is TGTGCCTGTGACACGGTACTGCACACCGATAAACTCATCTTT. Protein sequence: CACDTVLHTDKLIF.

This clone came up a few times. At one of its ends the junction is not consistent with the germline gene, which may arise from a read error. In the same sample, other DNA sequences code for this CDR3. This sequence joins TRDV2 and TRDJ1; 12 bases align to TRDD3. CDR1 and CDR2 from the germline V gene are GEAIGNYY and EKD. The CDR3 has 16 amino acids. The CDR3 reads CACDGLGDTRTDKLIF. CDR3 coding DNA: TGTGCTTGTGACGGACTGGGGGATACCAGGACCGATAAACTCATCTTT.

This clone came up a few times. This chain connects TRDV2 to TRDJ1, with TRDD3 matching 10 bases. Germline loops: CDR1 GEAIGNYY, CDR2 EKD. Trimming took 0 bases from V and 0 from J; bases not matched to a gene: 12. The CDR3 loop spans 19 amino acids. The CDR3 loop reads CACDTSGMRTGGYTDKLIF. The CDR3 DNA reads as TGTGCCTGTGACACCTCAGGAATGCGTACTGGGGGATACACCGATAAACTCATCTTT.

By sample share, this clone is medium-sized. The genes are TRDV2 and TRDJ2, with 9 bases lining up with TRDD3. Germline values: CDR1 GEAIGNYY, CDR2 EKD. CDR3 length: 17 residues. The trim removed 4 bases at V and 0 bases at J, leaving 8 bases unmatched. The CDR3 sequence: CACEELGDPALTAQLFF. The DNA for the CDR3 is TGTGCCTGTGAGGAACTGGGGGACCCCGCTTTGACAGCACAACTCTTCTTT.

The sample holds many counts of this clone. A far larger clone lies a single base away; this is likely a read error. Here the CDR3 reads CACGTVGSTGGLSPLTDKLIF. The CDR3 coding sequence is TGTGCCTGTGGCACCGTGGGGAGTACTGGGGGATTGAGTCCTCTCACCGATAAACTCATCTTT. This chain joins TRDV2 and TRDJ1, with 10 bases identical to TRDD3. CDR3 length: 21 amino acids. Germline CDR1 GEAIGNYY, CDR2 EKD.

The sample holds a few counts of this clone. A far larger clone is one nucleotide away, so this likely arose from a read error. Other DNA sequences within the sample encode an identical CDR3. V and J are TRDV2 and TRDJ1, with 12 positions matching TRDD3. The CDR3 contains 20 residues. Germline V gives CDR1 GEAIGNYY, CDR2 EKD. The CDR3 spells CACDHILGDTTKTYTDKLIF. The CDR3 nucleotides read TGTGCCTGTGACCACATACTGGGGGATACTACCAAAACGTACACCGATAAGCTCATCTTT.

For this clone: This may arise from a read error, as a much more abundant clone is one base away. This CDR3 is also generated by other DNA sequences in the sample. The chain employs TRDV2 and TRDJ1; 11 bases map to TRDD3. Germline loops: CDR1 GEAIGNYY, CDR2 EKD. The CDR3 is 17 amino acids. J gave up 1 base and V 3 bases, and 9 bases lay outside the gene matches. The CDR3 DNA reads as TGTGCCTGTGACTCCATACTGGGGGATATCGGCACCGATAAACTCATCTTT. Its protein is CACDSILGDIGTDKLIF.

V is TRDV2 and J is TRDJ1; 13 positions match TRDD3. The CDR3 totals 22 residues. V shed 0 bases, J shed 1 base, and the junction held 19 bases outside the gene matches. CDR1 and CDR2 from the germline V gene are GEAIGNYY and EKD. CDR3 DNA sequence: TGTGCCTGTGACACCCTCCGTACTGGGGGATACGACATTCACCCGGTCACCGATAAACTCATCTTT. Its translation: CACDTLRTGGYDIHPVTDKLIF.

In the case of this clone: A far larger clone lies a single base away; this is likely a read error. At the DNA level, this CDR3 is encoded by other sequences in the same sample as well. The DNA for the CDR3 is TGTGCCTGCGACACACTGGGGGATTCCCCTCCGAGTTCCTGGGACACCCGACAGATGTTTTTC. Its translation: CACDTLGDSPPSSWDTRQMFF. V usage is TRDV2 and J usage is TRDJ3; 10 bases are a match to TRDD3. The CDR3 runs to 21 residues. The germline CDR1 and CDR2 sequences are GEAIGNYY and EKD.

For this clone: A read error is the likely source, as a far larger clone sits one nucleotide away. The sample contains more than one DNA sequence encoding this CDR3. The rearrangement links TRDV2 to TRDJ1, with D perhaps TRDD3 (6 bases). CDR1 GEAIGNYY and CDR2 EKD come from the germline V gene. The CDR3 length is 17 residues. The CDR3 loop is CACEGLGPMHGTDKLIF. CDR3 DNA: TGTGCCTGTGAGGGACTGGGTCCGATGCACGGGACCGATAAGCTCATCTTT.

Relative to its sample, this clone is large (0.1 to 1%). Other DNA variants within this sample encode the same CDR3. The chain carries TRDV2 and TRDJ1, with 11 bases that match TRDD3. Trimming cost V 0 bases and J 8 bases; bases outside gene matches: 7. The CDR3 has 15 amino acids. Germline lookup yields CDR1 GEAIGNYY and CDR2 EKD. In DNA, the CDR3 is TGTGCCTGTGACACCGTCAGTGGGGGATACGCAAAACTCATCTTT. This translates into CACDTVSGGYAKLIF.

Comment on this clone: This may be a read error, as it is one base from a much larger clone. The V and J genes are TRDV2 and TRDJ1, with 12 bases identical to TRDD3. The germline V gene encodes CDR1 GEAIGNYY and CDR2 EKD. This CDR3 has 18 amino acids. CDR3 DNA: TGTGCCTGTGACACGTTGTATTTCACTGGGGGATACACCGATAGACTCATCTTT. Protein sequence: CACDTLYFTGGYTDRLIF.

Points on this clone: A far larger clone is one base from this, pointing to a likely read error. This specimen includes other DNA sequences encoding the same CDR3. The CDR3: CACDTLLGDTDKLIF. CDR3 DNA sequence: TGTGCCTGCGACACCTTACTGGGGGACACCGATAAACTCATCTTT. The rearrangement uses TRDV2 and TRDJ1; TRDD3 matches 8 bases. Germline V lookup: CDR1 GEAIGNYY, CDR2 EKD. The CDR3 spans 15 residues.

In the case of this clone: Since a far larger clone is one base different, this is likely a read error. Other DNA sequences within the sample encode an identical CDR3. The CDR3: CACDTLAGGYAGDKLIF. The CDR3 bases are TGTGCCTGTGACACCCTCGCCGGGGGATACGCAGGCGATAAACTCATCTTT. The rearrangement uses TRDV2 and TRDJ1; 10 bases align to TRDD3. The CDR3 is 17 amino acids. Germline V gene sequence: CDR1 GEAIGNYY, CDR2 EKD. V dropped 0 bases and J dropped 4; count of bases not matched to a gene: 10.

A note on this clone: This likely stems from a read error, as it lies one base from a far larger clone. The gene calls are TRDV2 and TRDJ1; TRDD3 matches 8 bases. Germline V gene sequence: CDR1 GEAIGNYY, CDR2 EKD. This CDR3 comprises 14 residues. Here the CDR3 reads CARDTWGNTDKLIF. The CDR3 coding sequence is TGTGCCCGTGACACCTGGGGGAACACCGATAAACTCATCTTT.

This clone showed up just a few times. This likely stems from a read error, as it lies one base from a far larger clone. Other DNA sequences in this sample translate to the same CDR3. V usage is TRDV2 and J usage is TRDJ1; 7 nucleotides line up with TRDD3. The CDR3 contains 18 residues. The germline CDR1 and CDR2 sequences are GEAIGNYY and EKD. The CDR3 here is CACDTVAGGLQYTDKLIF. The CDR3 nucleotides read TGTGCCTGCGACACCGTTGCTGGGGGGTTGCAATACACCGATAAACTCATCTTT.

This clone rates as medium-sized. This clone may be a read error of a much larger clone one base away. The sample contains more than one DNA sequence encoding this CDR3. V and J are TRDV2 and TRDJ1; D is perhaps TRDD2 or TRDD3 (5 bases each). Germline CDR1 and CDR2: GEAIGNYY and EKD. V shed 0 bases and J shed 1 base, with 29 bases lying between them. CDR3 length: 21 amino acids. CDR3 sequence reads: CACDTVGLRRDPRGPTDKLIF. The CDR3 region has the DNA TGTGCCTGTGACACCGTTGGCCTTCGAAGGGATCCTAGGGGACCCACCGATAAACTCATCTTT.

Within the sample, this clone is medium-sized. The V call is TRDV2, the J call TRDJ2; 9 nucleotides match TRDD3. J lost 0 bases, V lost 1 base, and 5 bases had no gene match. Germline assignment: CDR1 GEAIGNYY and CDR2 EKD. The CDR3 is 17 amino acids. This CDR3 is CACDTILGETLTAQLFF. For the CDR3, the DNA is TGTGCCTGTGACACTATACTGGGGGAGACTTTGACAGCACAACTCTTCTTT.

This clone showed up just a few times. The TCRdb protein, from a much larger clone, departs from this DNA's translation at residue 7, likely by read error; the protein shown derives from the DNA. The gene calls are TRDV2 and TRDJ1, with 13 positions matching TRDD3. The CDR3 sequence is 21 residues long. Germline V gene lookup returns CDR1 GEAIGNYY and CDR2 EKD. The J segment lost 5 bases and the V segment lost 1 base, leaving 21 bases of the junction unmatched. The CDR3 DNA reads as TGTGCCTGTGACACAATGATTCAAGACTGGGGGATACGATCCGGGAGAGATAAACTCATCTTT. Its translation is CACDTMIQDWGIRSGRDKLIF.